This T cell receptor beta chain is drawn from a study of T cell responses to AZD1222 COVID-19 vaccine. In the study overall: Whether given at about 4 or about 12 weeks, second doses were pooled.

CDR3 size: 14 residues. Germline V gene data show CDR1 as LNHDA and CDR2 as SQIVND (reference sequence). V shed 5 bases, J shed 6 bases, and the junction held 4 bases outside the gene matches. TCRdb keeps only in-frame clones here, not all; method: immunoSEQ multiplex PCR. The data contain more than 95,000 clones, around 89% of them singletons. A note on this clone: The antigen is undetermined. Other DNA sequences within the sample encode an identical CDR3.

Study-level findings and limits: No day 14 peak samples; only post-peak repertoires were characterized. It should be noted that donors were predominantly white British and more often female, and clonal diversity was possibly underestimated. Recipients of AZD1222 seropositive at baseline numbered only 5 or 6.

This receptor was obtained from an adult in good health. Specimen: peripheral blood, collected on day 0 of AZD1222 vaccination. The V and J genes are TRBV19 and TRBJ2-7, with 13 bases that match TRBD2. The CDR3 loop is CASSPGTSGVEQYF. The CDR3 DNA sequence: TGTGCCAGTAGTCCCGGGACTAGCGGGGTCGAGCAGTACTTC.